This TCR beta chain was retrieved from a study of shared clonotypes between healthy human individuals. Findings and caveats of the study: The genetic and exposure-history diversity represented was limited by few donors.

This clone was observed at least ten times. Its antigen is undetermined. This CDR3 contains 15 residues. J gave up 3 bases and V 2 bases, and 3 bases lay outside the gene matches. CDR1 and CDR2 (germline): SGHTA, FQGNSA. CD4+ cells yielded CD45RA+ naive and CD45RA-negative memory subsets. Libraries were prepared by immunoSEQ multiplex PCR; TCRdb keeps only in-frame clonotypes and omits some of them. The data hold about 770,000 clones, with approximately 72% observed a single time. V and J are TRBV7-2 and TRBJ1-1; 10 bases fit TRBD1. The material sequenced was memory CD4+ T cells sorted from blood. This sample's subset: CD45RA-negative fraction. The clonotype originates from a woman in her 30s in good health. The CDR3 protein is CASSLRTGGDTEAFF. The CDR3 nucleotides are TGTGCCAGCAGCTTACGGACAGGGGGTGACACTGAAGCTTTCTTT.